Reported below is one T cell receptor (beta chain). Its antigen is as yet unknown. A multiplex PCR was run with 60 Vbeta primers and 13 Jbeta primers. Method: immunoSEQ multiplex PCR; TCRdb's copy keeps in-frame clones and lacks some. The sample has nearly 35,000 clones, and its top ten clones hold more than 3%. The data stem from a study of cytomegalovirus exposure and HLA in healthy donors. Overall study findings and caveats: Later analysis showed most CMV-associated TCR beta chains appearing HLA-restricted. In a later analysis, TCR beta V- and J-gene trimming showed a link to a missense DCLRE1C variant.

Between the trimmed V and J ends, which lost 1 base and 1 base, there was a span of 13 bases. This CDR3 contains 16 residues. CDR1 is SEHNR, CDR2 FQNEAQ, per germline (reference sequence). The sample comprised PBMCs. The receptor comes from a woman aged 40 to 50 in good health and CMV-seropositive. The chain recombines TRBV7-9 with TRBJ1-1; D might be TRBD1 (6 bases). CDR3 coding DNA: TGTGCCAGCAGCTTAGGGGGGCAGTTTTCGAACACTGAAGCTTTCTTT. Translation: CASSLGGQFSNTEAFF.